Listed below are T cell receptor beta chains from one sample, sequenced in a study of cytomegalovirus exposure and HLA in healthy donors. Sequencing was performed with immunoSEQ multiplex PCR; in TCRdb, only in-frame clones are kept and a portion is missing. The sample lists under 200,000 clones, approximately 80% seen once, with 2% to 3% in the top ten. The sample consisted of PBMCs. Receptors were obtained from a woman between 35 and 50 years old in good health and CMV-seropositive. CDR3s include the opening cysteine and the closing phenylalanine or tryptophan. Each record gives: clone size, J gene, V gene, D gene, CDR3 DNA, CDR3 protein. A D gene is named only where the DNA matches it firmly. Clone size appears in some rows only: once, few, many, or a class for an expanded clone.

>NA|TRBJ2-7|TRBV7-9|NA
TGTGCCAGCAGCTTCGGACAGTCCTACGAGCAGTACTTC
CASSFGQSYEQYF
>NA|TRBJ1-4|TRBV5-1|TRBD1
TGCGCCAGCAGCTTGGGACAGGGGTCCCCAGGGGAAAAACTGTTTTTT
CASSLGQGSPGEKLFF
>NA|TRBJ2-1|TRBV9|TRBD2
TGTGCCAGCAGCGTAGCTAGCCCTAGCGGGGTCTGGGATGAGCAGTTCTTC
CASSVASPSGVWDEQFF
>NA|TRBJ2-1|TRBV12-1|NA
TGTGCCAGCAGCTCCCGGACTAGCGGGAGCCAGAAATCCTACAATGAGCAGTTCTTC
CASSSRTSGSQKSYNEQFF
>NA|TRBJ1-5|TRBV6-1|NA
TGTGCCAGCAGAACAGGCGATCAGCCCCAGCATTTT
CASRTGDQPQHF
>few|TRBJ2-1|TRBV7-6|NA
TGTGCCAGCAGCTTAAGTACAGTAGGAAATGAGCAGTTCTTC
CASSLSTVGNEQFF
>NA|TRBJ2-1|TRBV29-1|NA
TGCAGCGGTTCGACAACGCTAGCCGGCAATGAGCAGTTCTTC
CSGSTTLAGNEQFF
>NA|TRBJ1-5|TRBV7-2|NA
TGTGCCAGCAGCTTTGACAGGACGGGACCCCAGCATTTT
CASSFDRTGPQHF
>NA|TRBJ1-2|TRBV7-8|NA
TGTGCCAGCAGCTTAGCGAGGTTGCCCGAAAACTATGGCTACACCTTC
CASSLARLPENYGYTF
>NA|TRBJ2-5|TRBV5-1|NA
TGCGCCAGCAGTCAGGGGCGGCTCCAAGAGGCCCAGTACTTC
CASSQGRLQEAQYF
>NA|TRBJ2-7|TRBV10-3|TRBD1
TGTGCCATCAGTACAGGACAGGGGTACGAGCAGTACTTC
CAISTGQGYEQYF
>NA|TRBJ1-1|TRBV4-3|NA
TGCGCCAGCAGCCAAGCCGGCGGGAACACTGAAGCTTTCTTT
CASSQAGGNTEAFF
>NA|TRBJ2-1|TRBV28|NA
TGTGCCAGCATTCAGGGGGGCTCCTACAATGAGCAGTTCTTC
CASIQGGSYNEQFF
>NA|TRBJ1-2|TRBV6-6|NA
TGTGCCGGCGGCAAAGTAGCAAACTATGGCTACACCTTC
CAGGKVANYGYTF
>NA|TRBJ2-1|TRBV19|TRBD2
TGTGCCAGTAGTTCCGGGACTAGCGGGGGAGTTGTCCACAATGAGCAGTTCTTC
CASSSGTSGGVVHNEQFF
>NA|TRBJ2-5|TRBV7-9|TRBD2
TGTGCCAGCAGCGGCGGGGGGACCCAGTACTTC
CASSGGGTQYF
>NA|TRBJ1-1|TRBV11-3|TRBD1
TGTGCCAGCAGCGCCCAACAGGGGACTGAAGCTTTCTTT
CASSAQQGTEAFF
>NA|TRBJ1-2|TRBV7-9|TRBD1
TGTGCCAGCAGCTGGGCAGGGGGCGGGTTTGGCTACACCTTC
CASSWAGGGFGYTF
>NA|TRBJ2-5|TRBV25-1|NA
TGTGCCAGCAGTGAAGCGCGGGGGCGTCAAGAGACCCAGTACTTC
CASSEARGRQETQYF
>NA|TRBJ2-3|TRBV29-1|TRBD1
TGCAGCGTTGAAGGCCCGGACAGGGCAACAGATACGCAGTATTTT
CSVEGPDRATDTQYF
>NA|TRBJ2-1|TRBV11-3|TRBD2
TGTGCCAGCAGCTTGAATAGCGGGAATGAGCAGTTCTTC
CASSLNSGNEQFF
>NA|TRBJ1-1|TRBV16|NA
TGTGCCAGCAGCCCCCGCCCAGTGAACACTGAAGCTTTCTTT
CASSPRPVNTEAFF